These 29 T cell receptor beta chains share one sample of origin, sequenced in a study of T cells after posttransplantation cyclophosphamide. Clones were read by immunoSEQ multiplex PCR, and TCRdb kept only the in-frame ones, dropping some. This sample includes over 25,000 clones with no singletons; its ten biggest clones take up about 1.5%. Sequencing was carried out using PBMCs. Receptors were obtained from a man aged 50 or older in good health, CMV-negative, and a related stem cell transplant donor.

This clone has a count of ten or more. The chain joins TRBV6-4 to TRBJ1-5; tentative D call: TRBD1 (6 bases). Trimming removed 8 bases at V and 5 bases at J, with 19 bases between. CDR1 is MRHNA and CDR2 is SNTAGT in the germline V gene. The CDR3 covers 15 residues. Written as DNA, the CDR3 is TGTGCCAGCCTTATGAGGGGGTTCGGGTATCAGCCCCAGCATTTT. This translates into CASLMRGFGYQPQHF.

This clone was recorded at least ten times. The chain employs TRBV5-5 and TRBJ1-2, with 8 bases that match TRBD1. The CDR3 covers 16 residues. Per the germline V gene, CDR1 is SGHKS and CDR2 is YYEKEE (reference sequence). The J segment lost 7 bases and the V segment lost 4 bases, leaving 15 bases of the junction unmatched. This chain's CDR3 is CASSDIRDRIPSGYTF. CDR3 coding DNA: TGTGCCAGCAGCGATATACGGGACAGGATCCCTAGTGGCTACACCTTC.

This clone has a count of ten or more. The chain carries TRBV7-3 and TRBJ2-3, with 8 positions matching TRBD2. The CDR3 totals 15 residues. Trimming removed 0 bases from V and 10 bases from J; junction bases left unmatched: 9. Germline CDR1 is SGHTA and CDR2 is FQGTGA. The CDR3 sequence is CASSLTSGEEMAQYF. The CDR3, as DNA: TGTGCCAGCAGCTTAACTAGCGGGGAGGAAATGGCGCAGTATTTT.

This clone was counted only a few times. The chain carries TRBV6-5 and TRBJ1-6, with a tentative D call TRBD1 (5 bases). The CDR3 runs 15 residues. Trimming removed 5 bases from V and 6 bases from J, with 14 bases in between. Germline values: CDR1 MNHEY, CDR2 SVGAGI. The CDR3 DNA follows: TGTGCCAGCAGTCCTTTGGGCAGGGCTAATTCACCCCTCCACTTT. It codes for CASSPLGRANSPLHF.

This clone was detected ten times or more. The junction departs from the called germline gene at one end, perhaps through a read error. The J gene is TRBJ2-7, the V gene TRBV11-3; D possibly corresponds to TRBD1 (6 bases). CDR1 SGHNT and CDR2 YENEEA come from the germline V gene. This CDR3 region has 14 residues. As DNA, the CDR3 is TGTGCCAGCAGCTTCAAACAGGGCTCCAACGAGCAGTACTTC. Its protein product is CASSFKQGSNEQYF. The entire variable domain, with the rest obtained from reference TRBV11-3 and TRBJ2-7, is as follows: EAGVVQSPRYKIIEKKQPVAFWCNPISGHNTLYWYLQNLGQGPELLIRYENEEAVDDSQLPKDRFSAERLKGVDSTLKIQPAELGDSAVYLCASSFKQGSNEQYFGPGTRLTVT.

This clone has ten or more counts. The rearrangement uses TRBV10-3 and TRBJ2-7, with D tentatively TRBD1 (6 bases). The V end was cut by 2 bases, the J end by 2 bases, with 10 bases between. CDR1 is ENHRY and CDR2 is SYGVKD in the germline V gene. The CDR3 has 14 residues. This CDR3 is CAISEGDRTYEQYF. DNA for the CDR3: TGTGCCATCAGTGAGGGAGACAGGACCTACGAGCAGTACTTC.

This clone was detected many times. The rearrangement links TRBV11-2 to TRBJ2-5; D not certain. Trimming shortened V by 4 bases and J by 5 bases, and 11 bases separated the two germline ends. The CDR3 length is 13 residues. Germline CDR1 and CDR2: SGHAT and FQNNGV. CDR3 loop: CASSWANLETQYF. The CDR3 nucleotides are TGTGCCAGCAGCTGGGCCAACTTGGAGACCCAGTACTTC.

The table lists this clone with many counts. This chain joins TRBV19 and TRBJ1-2; 8 bases fit TRBD1. This CDR3 region has 15 residues. The V and J ends lost 4 bases and 8 bases, in that order; junction bases with no gene match: 12. Germline CDR1 LNHDA, CDR2 SQIVND (reference sequence). Here the CDR3 reads CASSTDRGPLGGYTF. In DNA form, the CDR3 reads TGTGCCAGTAGTACCGACAGGGGCCCCTTAGGAGGCTACACCTTC.

This clone was seen ten or more times. V usage is TRBV5-1 and J usage is TRBJ2-2; 9 bases are a match to TRBD1. Germline loops: CDR1 SGHRS, CDR2 YFSETQ. CDR3 length equals 15 residues. J was trimmed by 1 base and V by 5 bases; bases with no gene match: 3. CDR3 residues: CASSTGQGNTGELFF. The CDR3 DNA is TGCGCCAGCAGTACGGGACAGGGGAACACCGGGGAGCTGTTTTTT.

The sample holds many counts of this clone. This chain uses TRBV7-3 with TRBJ2-1; 11 bases are a match to TRBD2. The CDR3 has 16 residues. CDR1 and CDR2 from the germline V gene are SGHTA and FQGTGA. The junction had 7 bases not matched to a gene; V was cut back by 1 base and J by 8 bases. CDR3: CASSLNRLAGGDEQFF. In DNA form, the CDR3 reads TGTGCCAGCAGCTTAAATCGGCTAGCGGGAGGCGATGAGCAGTTCTTC.

This clone has ten or more counts. V usage is TRBV29-1 and J usage is TRBJ2-5, with 14 bases fitting TRBD2. Trimming took 3 bases from V and 0 from J; bases not matched to a gene: 6. The CDR3 is made up of 17 amino acids. Germline V CDR1 and CDR2: SQVTM, ANQGSEA. The CDR3 bases are TGCAGCGTTGATGGGACTAGCGGGAGTCCGGACCAAGAGACCCAGTACTTC. It yields the protein CSVDGTSGSPDQETQYF.

This clone was observed many times. The gene calls are TRBV5-1 and TRBJ1-1; the D gene is possibly TRBD1 (5 bases). Trimming took off 7 bases at V and 2 bases at J, with 21 bases between the two ends. CDR3 length: 16 residues. The germline gives CDR1 SGHRS, CDR2 YFSETQ. CDR3 residues: CASSGKNQGSNTEAFF. The CDR3 DNA sequence: TGCGCCAGCTCAGGGAAGAATCAGGGTAGCAACACTGAAGCTTTCTTT.

This clone was seen ten or more times. This chain uses TRBV7-8 with TRBJ1-1; D ambiguous. The V gene's germline CDR1 is SGHVS and CDR2 FQNEAQ. This CDR3 is built from 13 residues. The ends were cut back, 4 bases at V and 7 bases at J, with 13 bases in the middle. The CDR3 sequence is CASSSAPGNEAFF. DNA for the CDR3: TGTGCCAGCAGCTCCGCCCCGGGTAATGAAGCTTTCTTT.

In its sample, this clone was seen many times. V and J are TRBV30 and TRBJ1-5; 7 bases line up with TRBD1. Looked up from germline, CDR1 is GTSNPN and CDR2 is SVGIG (reference sequence). Unmatched junction bases numbered 11, after V lost 3 bases and J lost 6 bases. The CDR3 has 15 amino acids. The CDR3: CAWRSPLTGSQPQHF. The CDR3 DNA reads as TGTGCCTGGAGAAGTCCGCTGACAGGGTCTCAGCCCCAGCATTTT.

This clone has ten or more counts. V gene TRBV9 combines with J gene TRBJ2-2, with TRBD2 matching 10 bases. In germline, CDR1 is SGDLS, CDR2 YYNGEE. This CDR3 is built from 15 residues. Trimming at V came to 3 bases and at J to 5 bases, leaving 4 bases not matched to a gene. DNA for the CDR3: TGTGCCAGCAGCGCCGGACTAGCGGCGACCGGGGAGCTGTTTTTT. Its protein is CASSAGLAATGELFF.

This clone was recorded many times. This chain uses TRBV7-9 with TRBJ2-5, with 8 bases identical to TRBD2. Germline CDR1 SEHNR, CDR2 FQNEAQ (reference sequence). The CDR3 has 15 amino acids. V lost 2 bases, J lost 2 bases, and 4 bases stayed unmatched. The CDR3 loop is CASSLLSGAQETQYF. DNA of the CDR3: TGTGCCAGCAGCTTACTTAGCGGGGCTCAAGAGACCCAGTACTTC. The whole variable domain, filled in from reference TRBV7-9 and TRBJ2-5, reads DTGVSQNPRHKITKRGQNVTFRCDPISEHNRLYWYRQTLGQGPEFLTYFQNEAQLEKSRLLSDRFSAERPKGSFSTLEIQRTEQGDSAMYLCASSLLSGAQETQYFGPGTRLLVL.

This clone has ten or more counts. The chain links TRBV30 to TRBJ1-5; D uncertain. Trimming took 7 bases from V and 0 from J, leaving 19 bases between them. The CDR3 runs to 16 residues. The germline V gene encodes CDR1 GTSNPN and CDR2 SVGIG (reference sequence). The CDR3 bases are TGTGCCTCGACGCCACGGGGATCCTATAGCAATCAGCCCCAGCATTTT. It codes for CASTPRGSYSNQPQHF.

This clone was detected many times. This sequence joins TRBV12-5 and TRBJ2-2, with D possibly matching TRBD1 (5 bases). The V end was cut by 1 base, the J end by 6 bases, with 18 bases between. CDR3 length: 17 residues. CDR1 is LGHNT, CDR2 FRNRAP, per germline. The CDR3 here is CASGLAGQGREAGELFF. The CDR3 DNA sequence: TGTGCTAGTGGTTTGGCAGGGCAGGGAAGGGAAGCCGGGGAGCTGTTTTTT. Full variable domain (missing parts from reference TRBV12-5 and TRBJ2-2): DARVTQTPRHKVTEMGQEVTMRCQPILGHNTVFWYRQTMMQGLELLAYFRNRAPLDDSGMPKDRFSAEMPDATLATLKIQPSEPRDSAVYFCASGLAGQGREAGELFFGEGSRLTVL.

This clone has a count of ten or more. This chain connects TRBV18 to TRBJ1-4; 10 bases are a match to TRBD1. The CDR3 sequence is 15 residues long. Germline CDR1 is KGHSH and CDR2 is LQKENI. V shed 3 bases, J shed 7 bases, and the junction held 5 bases outside the gene matches. The CDR3 protein is CASSPPDRGAEKLFF. CDR3 DNA sequence: TGTGCCAGCTCACCCCCGGACAGGGGGGCTGAAAAACTGTTTTTT.

This clone occurred many times. This chain uses TRBV18 with TRBJ2-7, with 7 bases identical to TRBD1. The CDR3 totals 14 residues. The J segment lost 4 bases and the V segment lost 3 bases, leaving 6 bases of the junction unmatched. The germline CDR1 and CDR2 sequences are KGHSH and LQKENI. DNA for the CDR3: TGTGCCAGCTCACCGGGACAGACCATTTACGAGCAGTACTTC. Its protein is CASSPGQTIYEQYF.

This clone was recorded many times. CDR3 loop: CASSPRANTGELFF. The CDR3 nucleotides are TGTGCCAGCAGCCCTCGCGCGAACACCGGGGAGCTGTTTTTT. The chain couples TRBV7-9 to TRBJ2-2; D is unclear. CDR1 is SEHNR, CDR2 FQNEAQ, per germline (reference sequence). This CDR3 region has 14 residues. Deletions cut 5 bases from V and 0 bases from J, with 7 bases between.

This clone was seen repeatedly, ten times or more. V usage is TRBV28 and J usage is TRBJ1-1; 7 bases fit TRBD1. The germline V gene encodes CDR1 MDHEN and CDR2 SYDVKM. Trimming removed 4 bases from V and 3 bases from J; junction bases left unmatched: 8. This CDR3 region has 15 residues. The CDR3 here is CASSYRQGRYTEAFF. In nucleotides, the CDR3 is TGTGCCAGCAGTTACCGACAGGGTAGGTACACTGAAGCTTTCTTT.

In its sample, this clone was seen many times. This chain joins TRBV5-8 and TRBJ2-3, with TRBD1 matching 7 bases. The germline gives CDR1 SGHTS, CDR2 YDEGEE. The CDR3 is 16 residues long. The junction had 7 bases not matched to a gene; V was cut back by 3 bases and J by 0 bases. The CDR3 sequence: CASSWGWTGSTDTQYF. The CDR3 nucleotides read TGTGCCAGCAGCTGGGGATGGACAGGCAGCACAGATACGCAGTATTTT.

This clone was counted many times. This specimen includes other DNA sequences encoding the same CDR3. This chain links TRBV18 with TRBJ2-1; 7 nucleotides match TRBD1. CDR3 length: 15 residues. Germline loops: CDR1 KGHSH, CDR2 LQKENI. J was trimmed by 5 bases and V by 4 bases; bases with no gene match: 8. This CDR3 reads CASSQSTGSDNEQFF. The CDR3, as DNA: TGTGCCAGCTCACAATCGACAGGGTCGGACAATGAGCAGTTCTTC.

This clone was counted many times. The chain links TRBV7-9 to TRBJ1-2, with D possibly TRBD1 on 5 matching bases. Germline V gene data show CDR1 as SEHNR and CDR2 as FQNEAQ (reference sequence). The CDR3 totals 14 residues. The V gene lost 2 bases and the J gene lost 4 bases, with 11 bases spanning the gap. In DNA form, the CDR3 reads TGTGCCAGCAGCTTAACGGGGGACGGCTATGGCTACACCTTC. Protein sequence: CASSLTGDGYGYTF.

This clone was seen at least ten times. The V and J genes are TRBV9 and TRBJ2-7; possibly TRBD2 for D (6 bases). Germline CDR1 and CDR2: SGDLS and YYNGEE. V lost 3 bases, J lost 7 bases, and 23 bases lay in between. CDR3 length equals 16 residues. The CDR3 loop reads CASSDGTADPSREQYF. The CDR3 DNA is TGTGCCAGCAGCGACGGGACTGCGGACCCCTCGCGAGAGCAGTACTTC.

At least ten counts were recorded for this clone. This chain connects TRBV5-1 to TRBJ2-7; D is possibly TRBD1 (6 bases). CDR1 is SGHRS and CDR2 is YFSETQ in the germline V gene. Trimming shortened V by 0 bases and J by 1 base, and 11 bases separated the two germline ends. The CDR3 runs 15 residues. The CDR3 protein is CASSLAPGESYEQYF. CDR3 DNA sequence: TGCGCCAGCAGCTTGGCGCCAGGGGAGTCCTACGAGCAGTACTTC.

This clone was seen repeatedly, ten times or more. V gene TRBV2 combines with J gene TRBJ1-1, with D possibly matching TRBD1 (6 bases). Trimming removed 4 bases at V and 10 bases at J, with 13 bases between. This CDR3 region has 12 residues. Germline lookup yields CDR1 SNHLY and CDR2 FYNNEI. The CDR3, as DNA: TGTGCCAGCAGTGCAGGGGCGCGGGCAGCTTTCTTT. Its translation: CASSAGARAAFF. Filled out from reference TRBV2 and TRBJ1-1, the complete variable domain reads EPEVTQTPSHQVTQMGQEVILRCVPISNHLYFYWYRQILGQKVEFLVSFYNNEISEKSEIFDDQFSVERPDGSNFTLKIRSTKLEDSAMYFCASSAGARAAFFGQGTRLTVV.

In its sample, this clone was seen many times. The chain joins TRBV5-5 to TRBJ1-1; a possible D gene is TRBD1 (6 bases). CDR3 length: 20 residues. Looked up from germline, CDR1 is SGHKS and CDR2 is YYEKEE (reference sequence). V lost 0 bases and J 3 bases, leaving 27 bases between the germline ends. Written as DNA, the CDR3 is TGTGCCAGCAGCTTGGGAGAACCTCTTCACGGGGGGGCGGGCGACACTGAAGCTTTCTTT. Protein sequence: CASSLGEPLHGGAGDTEAFF.